Each of the 9 T cell receptor beta chains below was sequenced from the same sample in a study of cytomegalovirus exposure and HLA in healthy donors. The PCR made use of 60 Vbeta and 13 Jbeta primers. Measured with immunoSEQ multiplex PCR; TCRdb has only the in-frame clones, and not every one. The table includes 110,000 to 150,000 clones, more than 75% detected once. Sample: PBMCs. These receptors all stem from a female donor in good health and CMV-seronegative.

This CDR3 is CASSQEMGLPQGEQFF. In DNA form, the CDR3 reads TGCGCCAGCAGCCAAGAAATGGGACTACCCCAAGGTGAGCAGTTCTTC. The gene calls are TRBV4-1 and TRBJ2-1; TRBD2 matches 7 bases. The CDR3 runs to 16 residues. The germline V gene has CDR1 MGHRA and CDR2 YSYEKL. Trimming took 0 bases from V and 9 from J; bases not matched to a gene: 11.

The rearrangement joins TRBV27 to TRBJ2-5, with TRBD1 matching 9 bases. The CDR3 has 17 amino acids. From germline, CDR1 is MNHEY and CDR2 SMNVEV (reference sequence). V was pared by 5 bases and J by 5 bases, with 15 bases of the junction left unmatched. CDR3 loop: CASSQTHAPDRGETQYF. For the CDR3, the DNA is TGTGCCAGCAGTCAGACACACGCACCCGACAGGGGGGAGACCCAGTACTTC.

The chain couples TRBV10-2 to TRBJ2-5; 10 bases line up with TRBD1. The germline CDR1 and CDR2 sequences are WSHSY and SAAADI. With 4 bases clipped from V and 5 bases from J, the junction kept 10 bases outside the gene matches. This CDR3 has 16 residues. CDR3 in DNA: TGCGCCAGCAGTGGTATCGGACAGGGGGGTTGGGAGACCCAGTACTTC. Amino acid sequence: CASSGIGQGGWETQYF.

The CDR3, as DNA: TGTGCCAGCAGCCCGGGACAGCTAGCCAAAAACATTCAGTACTTC. Translation: CASSPGQLAKNIQYF. The chain has TRBV7-3 and TRBJ2-4; the match to TRBD1 covers 7 bases. The germline V gene has CDR1 SGHTA and CDR2 FQGTGA. Trimming cost V 5 bases and J 0 bases; bases outside gene matches: 4. This CDR3 comprises 15 residues.

The rearrangement links TRBV5-1 to TRBJ2-4, with D perhaps matching TRBD1 (6 bases). This CDR3 region has 18 residues. Germline V gene lookup returns CDR1 SGHRS and CDR2 YFSETQ. Trimming took off 1 base at V and 0 bases at J, with 17 bases between the two ends. CDR3 amino acids: CASSLSDRQLLAKNIQYF. The CDR3, as DNA: TGCGCCAGCAGCTTGTCTGACAGGCAACTACTAGCCAAAAACATTCAGTACTTC.

This clone was detected a few times. This rearrangement joins TRBV30 to TRBJ1-5; D is uncertain. Trimming took off 0 bases at V and 2 bases at J, with 8 bases between the two ends. CDR1 and CDR2 (germline): GTSNPN, SVGIG (reference sequence). The CDR3 extends over 14 amino acids. CDR3 residues: CAWSVSGGNQPQHF. The CDR3 region has the DNA TGTGCCTGGAGTGTGTCCGGGGGCAATCAGCCCCAGCATTTT. Combining the CDR3 with reference TRBV30 and TRBJ1-5 gives the whole variable domain SQTIHQWPATLVQPVGSPLSLECTVEGTSNPNLYWYRQAAGRGLQLLFYSVGIGQISSEVPQNLSASRPQDRQFILSSKKLLLSDSGFYLCAWSVSGGNQPQHFGDGTRLSIL.

In the case of this clone: Germline is not matched at one junction end, which may reflect a read error. The chain couples TRBV7-9 to TRBJ2-1; tentative D call: TRBD1 (5 bases). Germline V gene sequence: CDR1 SEHNR, CDR2 FQNEAQ (reference sequence). CDR3 length: 17 amino acids. CDR3 residues: CSSSLPSGHFSYNEQFF. DNA for the CDR3: TGTTCCAGCAGCTTACCTTCAGGGCATTTTTCCTACAATGAGCAGTTCTTC.

This clone was found a few times. This chain joins TRBV15 and TRBJ2-7; 9 bases line up with TRBD1. The CDR3 runs 14 residues. With 4 bases clipped from V and 6 bases from J, the junction kept 7 bases outside the gene matches. Germline V lookup: CDR1 LNHNV, CDR2 YYDKDF (reference sequence). This chain's CDR3 is CATSKGDRVSEQYF. CDR3 in DNA: TGTGCCACCAGCAAAGGGGACAGGGTCAGCGAGCAGTACTTC.

This chain joins TRBV10-3 and TRBJ2-6; TRBD1 matches 7 bases. CDR3 length: 17 amino acids. Germline assignment: CDR1 ENHRY and CDR2 SYGVKD. J gave up 0 bases and V 0 bases, and 2 bases lay outside the gene matches. Here the CDR3 DNA reads TGTGCCATCAGTGAGTCGCCAGGGGGCTCTGGGGCCAACGTCCTGACTTTC. Its translation is CAISESPGGSGANVLTF.